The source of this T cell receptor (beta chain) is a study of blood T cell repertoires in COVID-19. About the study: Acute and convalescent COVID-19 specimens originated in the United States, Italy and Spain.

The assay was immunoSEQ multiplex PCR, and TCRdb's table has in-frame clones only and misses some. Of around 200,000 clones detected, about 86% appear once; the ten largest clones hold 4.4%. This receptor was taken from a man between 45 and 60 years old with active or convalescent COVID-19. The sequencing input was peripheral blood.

In DNA form, the CDR3 reads TGTGCCTGGAGTGTAGGATGGGGCGGCTACACCTTC. Amino acid sequence: CAWSVGWGGYTF. The rearrangement links TRBV30 to TRBJ1-2, with a possible D match to TRBD1 (5 bases). This CDR3 has 12 residues. Trimming stripped 0 bases from V and 8 bases from J, with 10 bases between. Germline V CDR1 and CDR2: GTSNPN, SVGIG (reference sequence).